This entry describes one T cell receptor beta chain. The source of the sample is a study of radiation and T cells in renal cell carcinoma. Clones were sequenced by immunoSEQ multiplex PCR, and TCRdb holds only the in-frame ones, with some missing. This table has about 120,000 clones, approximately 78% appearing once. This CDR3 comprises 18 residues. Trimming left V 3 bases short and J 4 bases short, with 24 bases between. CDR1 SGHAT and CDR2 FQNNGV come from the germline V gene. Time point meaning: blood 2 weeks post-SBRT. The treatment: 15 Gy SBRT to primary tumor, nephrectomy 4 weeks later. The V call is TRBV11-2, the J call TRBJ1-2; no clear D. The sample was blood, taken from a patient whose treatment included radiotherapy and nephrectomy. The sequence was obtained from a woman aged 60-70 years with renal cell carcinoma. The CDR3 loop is CASSFSGNVEGKAYGYTF. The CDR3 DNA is TGTGCCAGCAGCTTTAGTGGTAATGTCGAGGGTAAGGCCTATGGCTACACCTTC. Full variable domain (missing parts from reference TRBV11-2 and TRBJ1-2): EAGVAQSPRYKIIEKRQSVAFWCNPISGHATLYWYQQILGQGPKLLIQFQNNGVVDDSQLPKDRFSAERLKGVDSTLKIQPAKLEDSAVYLCASSFSGNVEGKAYGYTFGSGTRLTVV.